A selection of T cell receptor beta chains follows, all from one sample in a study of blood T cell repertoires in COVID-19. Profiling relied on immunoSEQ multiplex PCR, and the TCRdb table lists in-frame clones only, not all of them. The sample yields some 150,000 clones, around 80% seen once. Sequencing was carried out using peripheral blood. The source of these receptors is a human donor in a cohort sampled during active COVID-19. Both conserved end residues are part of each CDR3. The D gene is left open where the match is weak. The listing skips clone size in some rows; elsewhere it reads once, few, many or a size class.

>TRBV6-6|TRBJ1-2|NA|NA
TGTGCCAGCAGTTACTCGAATCCTCAGGGAGGCTACACCTTC
CASSYSNPQGGYTF
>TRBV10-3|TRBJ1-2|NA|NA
TGTGCCACTGCGCGGGACGAGGGTGGCTACACCTTC
CATARDEGGYTF
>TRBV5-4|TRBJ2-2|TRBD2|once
TGTGCCAGCAGCCCGCCCGGGACTAGCGGGGGGTTAAAAAACACCGGGGAGCTGTTTTTT
CASSPPGTSGGLKNTGELFF
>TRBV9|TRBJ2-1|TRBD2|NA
TGTGCCAGCAGCGCTACCTACTCTAGCGGGGGGTACAATGAGCAGTTCTTC
CASSATYSSGGYNEQFF
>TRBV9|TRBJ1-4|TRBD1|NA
TGTGCCAGCAGCGTGGAGGGGGCGGGAAAACTGTTTTTT
CASSVEGAGKLFF
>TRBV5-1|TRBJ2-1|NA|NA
TGCGCCAGCAGCCCCCGCACGAGCTATTCCAATGAGCAGTTCTTC
CASSPRTSYSNEQFF
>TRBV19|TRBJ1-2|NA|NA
TGTGCCAGTAGCAAGACAGGTCCGTCATATGGCTACACCTTC
CASSKTGPSYGYTF
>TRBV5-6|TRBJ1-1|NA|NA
TGTGCCAGCAGCTTGGGGCTTTACGAGAACACTGAAGCTTTCTTT
CASSLGLYENTEAFF
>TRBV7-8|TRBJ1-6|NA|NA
TGTGCCAGCAGCTTAGAGTTTTCAGGGCGAGGCTATAATTCACCCCTCCACTTT
CASSLEFSGRGYNSPLHF
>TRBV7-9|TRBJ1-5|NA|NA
TGTGCCAGCAGCTTAGATGGGGCCCGCAATCAGCCCCAGCATTTT
CASSLDGARNQPQHF
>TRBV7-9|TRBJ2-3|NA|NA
TGTGCCAGCAGCTCCCTAATGTTGGCGGCGGTATTAGATACGCAGTATTTT
CASSSLMLAAVLDTQYF
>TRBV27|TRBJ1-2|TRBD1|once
TGTGCCAGCGACCTGGACAGGGGGTTCTATGGCTACACCTTC
CASDLDRGFYGYTF
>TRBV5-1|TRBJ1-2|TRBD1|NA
TGCGCCAGCAGCGCGGCAACAGGGGGCAGCTATGGCTACACCTTC
CASSAATGGSYGYTF
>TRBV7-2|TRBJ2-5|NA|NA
TGTGCCAGCAGCGCCTCCGCAGTCGAGACCCAGTACTTC
CASSASAVETQYF
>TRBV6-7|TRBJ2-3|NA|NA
TGTGCCAGCAGTAACGACAGACCAGATACGCAGTATTTT
CASSNDRPDTQYF
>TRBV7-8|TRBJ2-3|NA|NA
TGTGCCAGCAGCTCTACAGGAACTAGCACAGATACGCAGTATTTT
CASSSTGTSTDTQYF
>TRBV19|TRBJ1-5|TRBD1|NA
TGTGCCAGTAGGGAACAGGGGCCCAGCAATCAGCCCCAGCATTTT
CASREQGPSNQPQHF
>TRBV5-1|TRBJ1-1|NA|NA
TGCGCCAGCAGCTTGGGACAGGCGAACACTGAAGCTTTCTTT
CASSLGQANTEAFF
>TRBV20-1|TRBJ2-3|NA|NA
TGCAGTGCTAGTAAGACTGGGGATACGCAGTATTTT
CSASKTGDTQYF
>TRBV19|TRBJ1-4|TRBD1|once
TGTGCCAGCCGACAGGGGGGACGGGAAAAACTGTTTTTT
CASRQGGREKLFF
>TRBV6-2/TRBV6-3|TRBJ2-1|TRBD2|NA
TGTGCCAGCAGTTATCCTGCGGGGGACTCCTACAATGAGCAGTTCTTC
CASSYPAGDSYNEQFF
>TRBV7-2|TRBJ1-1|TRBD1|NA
TGTGCCAGCAGCGCGAGACAGGGGCTCGGGTCTGAAGCTTTCTTT
CASSARQGLGSEAFF
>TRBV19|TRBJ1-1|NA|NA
TGTGCCAGTAGCCCCGGGGAGGGAGTGAACACTGAAGCTTTCTTT
CASSPGEGVNTEAFF
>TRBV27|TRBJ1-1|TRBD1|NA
TGTGCCAGCAGTTCTCAACCGGGACAGGGCTGGAACACTGAAGCTTTCTTT
CASSSQPGQGWNTEAFF
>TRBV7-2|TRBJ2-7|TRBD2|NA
TGTGCCAGCAGCAACGGGGGGTACGAGCAGTACTTC
CASSNGGYEQYF
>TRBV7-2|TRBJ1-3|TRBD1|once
TGTGCCAGCAGCTACGCGGGACAGGGGGCTTTTAGGGGAAACACCATATATTTT
CASSYAGQGAFRGNTIYF
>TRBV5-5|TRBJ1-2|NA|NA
TGTGCCAGCAGCTTTGACTTGTCGGGGTATGGCTACACCTTC
CASSFDLSGYGYTF
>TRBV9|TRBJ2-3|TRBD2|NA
TGTGCCAGCAGCGTAGGCCTAAGCGGGGGGGCGGGAGATACGCAGTATTTT
CASSVGLSGGAGDTQYF
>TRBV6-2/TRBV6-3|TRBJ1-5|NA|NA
TGTGCCAGCAGTTACTCGGGGGGAGCCGGTCAGCCCCAGCATTTT
CASSYSGGAGQPQHF
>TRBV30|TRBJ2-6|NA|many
TGTGCCTGGAGTGTACTTGGTTCTGGGGCCAACGTCCTGACTTTC
CAWSVLGSGANVLTF
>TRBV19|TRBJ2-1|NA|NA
TGTGCCAGTAGCCCAGGGTACAATGAGCAGTTCTTC
CASSPGYNEQFF
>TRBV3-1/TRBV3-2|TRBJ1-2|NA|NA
TGTGCCAGCAGCCTTAGCGGGGTGGGAGATGGCTACACCTTC
CASSLSGVGDGYTF
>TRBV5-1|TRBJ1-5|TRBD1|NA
TGCGCCAGCAGCTTCACAGGGGGCGCGGAGCCCCAGCATTTT
CASSFTGGAEPQHF